The 22 T cell receptor beta chains presented below share a single source sample, sequenced in a study of human T cells and chemical hapten exposure. The sample's time point: patch test 1, 2 weeks after DPC sensitization. Treatment defined: therapeutic diphenylcyclopropenone sensitization with weekly scalp DPC. Each CDR3 protein gets one entry after TCRdb re-called the RACE reads with MiXCR. The sample has under 65,000 distinct CDR3 sequences, 9.3% seen once. The specimen was whole blood, collected in connection with sensitization to the hapten diphenylcyclopropenone (DPC). Receptors were obtained from a woman aged 45-60 years with alopecia areata. Some clones in this sample may be carry-over from other donors' samples.

In its sample, this clonotype was seen many times. The chain is built from TRBV7-8 and TRBJ2-3; TRBD2 agrees at 7 bases. CDR3 size: 15 residues. Trimming cost V 5 bases and J 5 bases; bases outside gene matches: 10. Looked up from germline, CDR1 is SGHVS and CDR2 is FQNEAQ. The CDR3 DNA reads as TGTGCCAGCAGCCGGAGAGCGGGAACAGGAGATACGCAGTATTTT. It translates to CASSRRAGTGDTQYF.

This clonotype has ten or more counts. The rearrangement links TRBV2 to TRBJ1-4, with TRBD1 matching over 7 bases. From germline, CDR1 is SNHLY and CDR2 FYNNEI. The V gene end was trimmed by 2 bases and the J gene end by 5 bases; junction bases not matched to a gene: 5. The CDR3 is 15 residues long. CDR3 sequence: CASSENRGGNEKLFF. CDR3 bases: TGTGCCAGCAGTGAAAACAGGGGCGGGAATGAAAAACTGTTTTTT.

There are many counts of this clonotype. This chain joins TRBV28 and TRBJ2-6; D remains ambiguous. The CDR3 covers 16 residues. CDR1 and CDR2 (germline): MDHEN, SYDVKM. The V end was cut by 5 bases, the J end by 0 bases, with 11 bases between. CDR3 amino acids: CASSPRLGSGANVLTF. The CDR3 DNA follows: TGTGCCAGCAGTCCCCGACTGGGCTCTGGGGCCAACGTCCTGACTTTC.

This clonotype was seen repeatedly, ten times or more. This chain joins TRBV7-9 and TRBJ2-2, with D tentatively TRBD1 or TRBD2 (5 bases each). V was trimmed by 5 bases and J by 0 bases, leaving 13 bases between them. Germline loops: CDR1 SEHNR, CDR2 FQNEAQ (reference sequence). The CDR3 runs to 16 residues. The CDR3 sequence: CASSPGILANTGELFF. The DNA of the CDR3 is TGTGCCAGCAGCCCAGGGATACTAGCGAACACCGGGGAGCTGTTTTTT.

This clonotype was seen at least ten times. V is TRBV6-2 or TRBV6-3 and J is TRBJ2-5; 7 bases agree with TRBD2. The CDR3 has 14 residues. Germline loops: CDR1 MNHEY, CDR2 SVGEGT. The J segment lost 2 bases and the V segment lost 5 bases, leaving 5 bases of the junction unmatched. CDR3 loop: CASSTLADQETQYF. DNA of the CDR3: TGTGCCAGCAGTACCCTAGCGGATCAAGAGACCCAGTACTTC.

The table lists this clonotype with a few counts. The chain recombines TRBV12-3 or TRBV12-4 with TRBJ1-1; D is unresolved. With 9 bases removed from V and 1 base from J, the gap between germline ends came to 12 bases. This CDR3 region has 13 residues. The CDR3 DNA reads as TGTGCCAGTCTTTCGGAGCGGAACACTGAAGCTTTCTTT. This codes for CASLSERNTEAFF.

The chain has TRBV14 and TRBJ2-5, with no clear D. CDR1 SGHDN and CDR2 FVKESK come from the germline V gene. The CDR3 spans 14 residues. Trimming cost V 3 bases and J 1 base, with 9 bases left between them. The CDR3 DNA reads as TGTGCCAGCAGCCAGCGGCAACGCCAAGAGACCCAGTACTTC. Amino acids: CASSQRQRQETQYF.

The sample holds many counts of this clonotype. This rearrangement joins TRBV28 to TRBJ2-3; tentatively, D is TRBD1 (5 bases). With 11 bases removed from V and 2 bases from J, the gap between germline ends came to 14 bases. CDR1 and CDR2 from the germline V gene are MDHEN and SYDVKM. The CDR3 loop spans 13 amino acids. The CDR3 DNA reads TGTGCCGGGGCGAGAACCTACACAGATACGCAGTATTTT. It yields the protein CAGARTYTDTQYF.

This clonotype was observed many times. J is TRBJ1-1 and V is TRBV6-6, with D maybe TRBD1 (5 bases). There are 14 residues in the CDR3. Trimming took 10 bases from V and 5 from J, leaving 20 bases between them. The V gene's germline CDR1 is MNHNY and CDR2 SVGAGI (reference sequence). The CDR3 nucleotides are TGTGCCACATCCCTACGGGGGGTTGGGACTGAAGCTTTCTTT. It encodes CATSLRGVGTEAFF.

This clonotype was seen a handful of times. The genes are TRBV18 and TRBJ2-7, with 7 bases identical to TRBD1. Germline values: CDR1 KGHSH, CDR2 LQKENI. V was clipped by 3 bases and J by 1 base; unmatched bases: 6. The CDR3 totals 15 residues. This CDR3 is CASSPSVTGSYEQYF. CDR3 DNA: TGTGCCAGCTCACCCTCGGTGACAGGGTCCTACGAGCAGTACTTC.

This clonotype was picked up many times. The V and J genes are TRBV7-8 and TRBJ1-6; 8 bases align to TRBD1. Trimming cost V 5 bases and J 8 bases; bases outside gene matches: 5. The CDR3 covers 14 residues. The germline V gene encodes CDR1 SGHVS and CDR2 FQNEAQ. The CDR3 bases are TGTGCCAGCAGCACGACAGGGGAGGATTCACCCCTCCACTTT. Encoded protein: CASSTTGEDSPLHF.

This clonotype was counted ten times or more. The chain links TRBV29-1 to TRBJ1-3; 10 nucleotides agree with TRBD1. CDR3 length equals 15 residues. J was trimmed by 8 bases and V by 2 bases; bases with no gene match: 9. Germline V CDR1 and CDR2: SQVTM, ANQGSEA. CDR3 region: CSVENPGQGIDTIYF. The CDR3 DNA is TGCAGCGTTGAAAACCCGGGACAGGGGATCGACACCATATATTTT.

This clonotype showed up just a few times. The chain is built from TRBV4-1 and TRBJ1-4; no clear D gene. CDR1 and CDR2 from the germline V gene are MGHRA and YSYEKL. Trimming took 1 base from V and 3 from J, leaving 3 bases between them. This CDR3 comprises 13 residues. In DNA form, the CDR3 reads TGCGCCAGCAGCCAAGCGCCTAATGAAAAACTGTTTTTT. Translation gives CASSQAPNEKLFF.

This clonotype was seen ten or more times. This chain links TRBV11-2 with TRBJ2-1; possibly TRBD2 for D (6 bases). Germline V gives CDR1 SGHAT, CDR2 FQNNGV. V was pared by 0 bases and J by 4 bases, with 16 bases between. The CDR3 loop spans 17 amino acids. CDR3 bases: TGTGCCAGCAGCTTAGATCTCCCATCGGGAGCGTACAATGAGCAGTTCTTC. Protein product: CASSLDLPSGAYNEQFF.

Many counts were recorded for this clonotype. This chain joins TRBV15 and TRBJ2-3; 8 bases are shared with TRBD2. The trim removed 8 bases at V and 4 bases at J, leaving 14 bases unmatched. Germline lookup yields CDR1 LNHNV and CDR2 YYDKDF (reference sequence). The CDR3 runs to 16 residues. CDR3 bases: TGTGCCACCGGATGGCCTGGGCGGGAGGACCCAGATACGCAGTATTTT. Its protein product is CATGWPGREDPDTQYF.

Ten or more counts support this clonotype. V and J are TRBV5-1 and TRBJ2-3; D is unresolved. V was cut by 1 base and J by 3 bases, with 12 bases left in between. The CDR3 contains 15 residues. Germline V CDR1 and CDR2: SGHRS, YFSETQ. As DNA, the CDR3 is TGCGCCAGCAGCTTGACTACCTCAGCAACAGATACGCAGTATTTT. Translated, it gives CASSLTTSATDTQYF.

This clonotype was observed at least ten times. The chain joins TRBV5-4 to TRBJ1-1; D is possibly TRBD1 (5 bases). V was clipped by 4 bases and J by 6 bases, with 13 bases between them. From germline, CDR1 is SGHNT and CDR2 YYREEE (reference sequence). The CDR3 extends over 13 amino acids. The CDR3 sequence: CASSPGGVAEAFF. Here the CDR3 DNA reads TGTGCCAGCAGCCCTGGAGGGGTAGCTGAAGCTTTCTTT.

This clonotype was recorded many times. This chain uses TRBV19 with TRBJ2-1; TRBD2 is a possible D gene (6 bases). Trimming took 7 bases from V and 8 from J, leaving 18 bases between them. The germline V gene encodes CDR1 LNHDA and CDR2 SQIVND (reference sequence). The CDR3 sequence is 14 residues long. The CDR3 region is CASNLLGGGDEQFF. CDR3 DNA: TGTGCCAGTAATCTTCTGGGAGGTGGGGATGAGCAGTTCTTC. Variable domain in full (rest from reference TRBV19 and TRBJ2-1): DGGITQSPKYLFRKEGQNVTLSCEQNLNHDAMYWYRQDPGQGLRLIYYSQIVNDFQKGDIAEGYSVSREKKESFPLTVTSAQKNPTAFYLCASNLLGGGDEQFFGPGTRLTVL.

Only a few counts were recorded for this clonotype. This sequence joins TRBV3-1 and TRBJ1-1; D call uncertain. CDR1 and CDR2 (germline): LGHDT, YNNKEL (reference sequence). Trimming removed 1 base at V and 1 base at J, with 13 bases between. The CDR3 has 16 residues. CDR3 DNA sequence: TGTGCCAGCAGCCAAGGAAATCCGGGTACGAACACTGAAGCTTTCTTT. Its protein is CASSQGNPGTNTEAFF.

This clonotype was found a few times. This chain's CDR3 is CASSSRTTYEQYF. The CDR3 nucleotides read TGTGCCAGCAGTTCCAGGACTACCTACGAGCAGTACTTC. The chain links TRBV6-5 to TRBJ2-7, with a weak D call TRBD2 (6 bases). The CDR3 totals 13 residues. From germline, CDR1 is MNHEY and CDR2 SVGAGI. V dropped 4 bases and J dropped 2 bases, with 9 bases sitting between them.

This clonotype showed up just a few times. The chain links TRBV28 to TRBJ2-7; D perhaps matches TRBD1 (5 bases). CDR1 is MDHEN, CDR2 SYDVKM, per germline. V gave up 5 bases and J gave up 4 bases, with 15 bases separating them. There are 14 residues in the CDR3. The CDR3 protein is CASSGHPGKYEQYF. CDR3 DNA sequence: TGTGCCAGCAGTGGACACCCCGGTAAATACGAGCAGTACTTC.

The table lists this clonotype with many counts. The chain links TRBV3-1 to TRBJ1-6; D gene uncertain. The V and J ends lost 0 bases and 9 bases respectively, with 15 bases between them. Germline V gene sequence: CDR1 LGHDT, CDR2 YNNKEL (reference sequence). CDR3 length equals 16 residues. CDR3 sequence: CASSQDLAAAGSPLHF. DNA for the CDR3: TGTGCCAGCAGCCAAGACTTGGCTGCAGCTGGTTCACCCCTCCACTTT.